The TCR beta chain under discussion was sequenced for a study of blood T cell repertoires in COVID-19. Across the whole study: Sites across the United States, Italy and Spain contributed samples from acute and convalescent COVID-19. PBMCs, B-cell-depleted T cells, or T cells were the source of the cDNA or gDNA that made up the material.

The ends were cut back, 5 bases at V and 5 bases at J, with 15 bases in the middle. The CDR3 sequence is 14 residues long. Germline loops: CDR1 LNHDA, CDR2 SQIVND (reference sequence). Profiling relied on immunoSEQ multiplex PCR, and the TCRdb table lists in-frame clones only, not all of them. The sample has around 130,000 clones, just under 80% seen once; the top ten hold roughly 17%. The chain uses TRBV19 and TRBJ2-5; tentative D call: TRBD2 (5 bases). The receptor was isolated from a man in his sixties with active or convalescent COVID-19. Sequenced sample: peripheral blood. CDR3 sequence (DNA): TGTGCCAGTAGTCTCAACGGAGGTGGGGAGACCCAGTACTTC. Its protein product is CASSLNGGGETQYF.